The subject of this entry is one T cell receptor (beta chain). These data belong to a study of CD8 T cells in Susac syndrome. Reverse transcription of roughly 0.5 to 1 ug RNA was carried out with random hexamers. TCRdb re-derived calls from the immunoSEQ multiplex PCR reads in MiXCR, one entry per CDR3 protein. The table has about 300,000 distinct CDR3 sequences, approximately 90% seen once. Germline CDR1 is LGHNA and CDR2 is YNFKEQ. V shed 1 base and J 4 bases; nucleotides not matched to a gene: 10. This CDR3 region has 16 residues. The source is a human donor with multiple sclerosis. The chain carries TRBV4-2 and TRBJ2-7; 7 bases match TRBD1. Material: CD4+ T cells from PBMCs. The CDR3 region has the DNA TGTGCCAGCAGCCAAGGGCGGTGGGGACAGCCTTACGAGCAGTACTTC. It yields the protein CASSQGRWGQPYEQYF.